This passage covers 13 T cell receptor beta chains from one sample sequenced in a study of blood T cell repertoires in COVID-19. Sequencing used immunoSEQ multiplex PCR; TCRdb keeps in-frame clones, though not all of them. The profile shows hundreds of thousands of clones, 92% of them singletons. Sequencing was performed on peripheral blood. The source of these receptors is a man in his fifties or sixties with COVID-19, enrolled during active disease.

Only one count was recorded for this clone. One end of the junction does not line up with germline, which may come from a read error. The rearrangement links TRBV10-2 to TRBJ1-1; D is unresolved. Germline V gene sequence: CDR1 WSHSY, CDR2 SAAADI. This CDR3 contains 13 residues. CDR3 nucleotide sequence: TGCGCCAGCAATGAGGAGAGGAACACTGAAGCTTTCTTT. It yields the protein CASNEERNTEAFF.

The J gene is TRBJ1-5, the V gene TRBV7-2; D possibly corresponds to TRBD1 (5 bases). The CDR3 runs to 13 residues. Trimming pared 5 bases from V and 5 bases from J, leaving 10 bases between. Germline CDR1 and CDR2: SGHTA and FQGNSA. The CDR3 protein is CASSARGDQPQHF. CDR3 DNA sequence: TGTGCCAGCAGCGCGCGGGGGGATCAGCCCCAGCATTTT. Based on the CDR3 plus reference TRBV7-2 and TRBJ1-5, the full variable domain is GAGVSQSPSNKVTEKGKDVELRCDPISGHTALYWYRQSLGQGLEFLIYFQGNSAPDKSGLPSDRFSAERTGGSVSTLTIQRTQQEDSAVYLCASSARGDQPQHFGDGTRLSIL.

The rearrangement joins TRBV27 to TRBJ2-6, with TRBD1 matching over 10 bases. This CDR3 contains 23 residues. The germline V gene encodes CDR1 MNHEY and CDR2 SMNVEV (reference sequence). The trim removed 2 bases at V and 1 base at J, leaving 20 bases unmatched. CDR3: CASSLELPLYTGTGESGANVLTF. The CDR3 DNA sequence: TGTGCCAGCAGTTTAGAACTCCCCTTGTACACCGGGACAGGGGAATCTGGGGCCAACGTCCTGACTTTC.

V usage is TRBV18 and J usage is TRBJ1-2; possibly TRBD1 for D (6 bases). Germline lookup yields CDR1 KGHSH and CDR2 LQKENI. The CDR3 contains 15 residues. Trimming removed 5 bases from V and 4 bases from J, with 17 bases in between. CDR3: CASSSGRAGVYGYTF. The CDR3 DNA sequence: TGTGCCAGCTCATCGGGCAGGGCAGGGGTCTATGGCTACACCTTC.

The gene calls are TRBV28 and TRBJ2-1, with TRBD1 matching over 9 bases. This CDR3 is 16 amino acids long. Germline V gene sequence: CDR1 MDHEN, CDR2 SYDVKM. V lost 7 bases to trimming and J lost 3 bases; unmatched junction nucleotides: 10. Here the CDR3 DNA reads TGTGCCAGCACTTCGACACCGGGACAGGGCTACAATGAGCAGTTCTTC. It specifies CASTSTPGQGYNEQFF.

In DNA form, the CDR3 reads TGCGCCAGCAGTGAGTCGTGGAGCACCGGGGAGCTGTTTTTT. This encodes CASSESWSTGELFF. V usage is TRBV10-2 and J usage is TRBJ2-2, with D unresolved. Germline CDR1 and CDR2: WSHSY and SAAADI. The CDR3 is 14 amino acids. Trimming took off 0 bases at V and 4 bases at J, with 6 bases between the two ends.

This clone appeared once. CDR3 in amino acids: CASSSPRTAYNEQFF. Written as DNA, the CDR3 is TGTGCCAGCAGCTCTCCCAGGACAGCCTACAATGAGCAGTTCTTC. J is TRBJ2-1 and V is TRBV7-9; tentative D call: TRBD1 (6 bases). The CDR3 totals 15 residues. Per germline, CDR1 SEHNR and CDR2 FQNEAQ (reference sequence). V lost 4 bases and J 2 bases, leaving 12 bases between the germline ends.

This chain links TRBV10-1 with TRBJ1-1, with a tentative D call TRBD1 (6 bases). This CDR3 is built from 15 residues. CDR1 and CDR2 from the germline V gene are WNHNN and SYGVQD (reference sequence). Trimming removed 3 bases at V and 1 base at J, with 12 bases between. The CDR3 here is CASSDPGTPNTEAFF. The CDR3 coding sequence is TGCGCCAGCAGTGACCCCGGGACACCGAACACTGAAGCTTTCTTT.

The chain's CDR3 is CASSPQSGKQGNTEAFF. CDR3 coding DNA: TGTGCCAGCTCACCCCAAAGTGGGAAACAGGGAAACACTGAAGCTTTCTTT. The J gene is TRBJ1-1, the V gene TRBV18; possibly TRBD1 for D (6 bases). The CDR3 consists of 17 residues. Germline-derived CDR1 and CDR2 are KGHSH and LQKENI. V was shortened by 3 bases and J by 2 bases, with 19 bases between the two germline ends.

Many counts were recorded for this clone. The chain uses TRBV4-1 and TRBJ2-3; D call uncertain. The CDR3 contains 15 residues. Germline V lookup: CDR1 MGHRA, CDR2 YSYEKL. The V end lost 4 bases, the J end lost 2 bases, and 13 bases lay between the germline ends. In nucleotides, the CDR3 is TGCGCCAGCAGCCGCACGACTGTCCCCACAGATACGCAGTATTTT. Its translation is CASSRTTVPTDTQYF.

The chain employs TRBV28 and TRBJ2-7; 8 positions agree with TRBD2. V lost 5 bases to trimming and J lost 1 base; unmatched junction nucleotides: 7. Looked up from germline, CDR1 is MDHEN and CDR2 is SYDVKM. CDR3 length: 15 amino acids. CDR3 nucleotides: TGTGCCAGCAGTACCCGGGGGGGGCATTCCTACGAGCAGTACTTC. Residues: CASSTRGGHSYEQYF. Drawing the rest from reference TRBV28 and TRBJ2-7, the complete variable domain is DVKVTQSSRYLVKRTGEKVFLECVQDMDHENMFWYRQDPGLGLRLIYFSYDVKMKEKGDIPEGYSVSREKKERFSLILESASTNQTSMYLCASSTRGGHSYEQYFGPGTRLTVT.

The chain has TRBV4-2 and TRBJ2-1; possibly TRBD2 for D (6 bases). This CDR3 has 16 residues. CDR1 and CDR2 (germline): LGHNA, YNFKEQ. V was trimmed by 0 bases and J by 3 bases, leaving 12 bases between them. The CDR3 DNA reads as TGTGCCAGCAGCCAAGAATATGAGGACTACTACAATGAGCAGTTCTTC. As protein: CASSQEYEDYYNEQFF.

The rearrangement joins TRBV15 to TRBJ2-1; tentative D call: TRBD2 (7 bases). Germline CDR1 is LNHNV and CDR2 is YYDKDF (reference sequence). Between the trimmed V and J ends, which lost 0 bases and 8 bases, there was a span of 20 bases. This CDR3 spans 17 amino acids. In DNA form, the CDR3 reads TGTGCCACCAGCAGAGATAGCCCCACATCGGGGGGCCATGAGCAGTTCTTC. The encoded protein is CATSRDSPTSGGHEQFF.